The next 24 T cell receptor beta chains were all read from a single sample in a study of cytomegalovirus exposure and HLA in healthy donors. The study ran its PCR with 60 Vbeta and 13 Jbeta primers. The repertoire was sequenced with immunoSEQ multiplex PCR; TCRdb's copy has only in-frame clones and lacks some. The table includes roughly 160,000 clones, about four fifths detected once. Sequencing was performed on PBMCs. All receptors come from a woman between 50 and 59 years old in good health and CMV-seropositive.

The chain carries TRBV7-3 and TRBJ2-1, with a possible D match to TRBD2 (5 bases). Germline lookup yields CDR1 SGHTA and CDR2 FQGTGA. The length of the CDR3 is 13 residues. V gave up 7 bases and J gave up 6 bases, with 13 bases separating them. The CDR3 loop reads CASTPDWGNEQFF. In nucleotides, the CDR3 is TGTGCCAGCACCCCGGACTGGGGCAATGAGCAGTTCTTC.

The chain is built from TRBV5-8 and TRBJ1-2, with 10 bases matching TRBD1. The CDR3 spans 16 residues. Germline trimming cut 3 bases from V and 5 bases from J; bases unmatched to any gene: 10. The germline CDR1 and CDR2 sequences are SGHTS and YDEGEE. CDR3 DNA sequence: TGTGCCAGCAGCTCAGCCGGCCGGGACAGGGGATATGGCTACACCTTC. Translating it yields CASSSAGRDRGYGYTF.

The chain recombines TRBV10-3 with TRBJ1-3, with a possible D match to TRBD1 (6 bases). Germline CDR1 is ENHRY and CDR2 is SYGVKD. CDR3 length: 15 amino acids. V lost 2 bases, J lost 4 bases, and 12 bases lay in between. The CDR3 coding sequence is TGTGCCATCAGTGAGGCCCAGGGGCCGGGAAACACCATATATTTT. This encodes CAISEAQGPGNTIYF.

This chain joins TRBV7-8 and TRBJ1-4; unclear D gene. The CDR3 loop spans 16 amino acids. Germline V gives CDR1 SGHVS, CDR2 FQNEAQ. The V end lost 1 base, the J end lost 8 bases, and 17 bases lay between the germline ends. CDR3 sequence reads: CASSLVGLGAGEKLFF. In DNA form, the CDR3 reads TGTGCCAGCAGCTTAGTGGGCCTGGGAGCGGGCGAAAAACTGTTTTTT.

The sample holds a few counts of this clone. The chain is built from TRBV4-3 and TRBJ1-4, with D perhaps TRBD1 (6 bases). This CDR3 region has 21 residues. The germline gives CDR1 LGHNA, CDR2 YSLEER. Deletions cut 0 bases from V and 8 bases from J, with 31 bases between. The CDR3 is CASSQEGTTSWANLQKEKLFF. The CDR3 nucleotides read TGCGCCAGCAGCCAAGAGGGGACAACTTCGTGGGCCAACTTACAGAAGGAAAAACTGTTTTTT.

This chain joins TRBV2 and TRBJ1-6, with 9 nucleotides matching TRBD1. The CDR3 covers 16 residues. Germline V gene sequence: CDR1 SNHLY, CDR2 FYNNEI. The junction had 4 bases not matched to a gene; V was cut back by 6 bases and J by 1 base. CDR3 bases: TGTGCCAGCAGGAAGGACAGGGGTTCCTATAATTCACCCCTCCACTTT. This gives the protein CASRKDRGSYNSPLHF.

This chain uses TRBV6-1 with TRBJ1-2; D uncertain. V lost 4 bases to trimming and J lost 8 bases, with 17 bases between them. CDR1 and CDR2 (germline): MNHNS, SASEGT. The CDR3 totals 14 residues. As DNA, the CDR3 is TGTGCCAGCAGTGCGTCCTCCCATACGGGAGGCTACACCTTC. Translating gives CASSASSHTGGYTF.

V and J are TRBV6-6 and TRBJ2-5, with a weak D call TRBD1 (5 bases). Germline V gives CDR1 MNHNY, CDR2 SVGAGI (reference sequence). There are 12 residues in the CDR3. V lost 0 bases, J lost 11 bases, and 10 bases lay in between. CDR3 nucleotide sequence: TGTGCCAGCAGTTACTCCCAGGGTGAGCAGTACTTC. Translating it yields CASSYSQGEQYF.

With regard to this clone: The sample holds other DNA sequences that translate to the same CDR3. The rearrangement joins TRBV2 to TRBJ2-6; 7 nucleotides line up with TRBD1. This CDR3 has 14 residues. The V gene end was trimmed by 6 bases and the J gene end by 2 bases; junction bases not matched to a gene: 1. Per germline, CDR1 SNHLY and CDR2 FYNNEI. DNA for the CDR3: TGTGCCAGCAGCGACAGGGCTGGGGCCAACGTCCTGACTTTC. This translates into CASSDRAGANVLTF. Looking up the rest from reference TRBV2 and TRBJ2-6 gives the full variable domain: EPEVTQTPSHQVTQMGQEVILRCVPISNHLYFYWYRQILGQKVEFLVSFYNNEISEKSEIFDDQFSVERPDGSNFTLKIRSTKLEDSAMYFCASSDRAGANVLTFGAGSRLTVL.

This clone was observed a few times. The rearrangement links TRBV7-9 to TRBJ1-2; D is unresolved. Germline V gives CDR1 SEHNR, CDR2 FQNEAQ (reference sequence). The CDR3 contains 13 residues. The V end was cut by 5 bases, the J end by 0 bases, with 7 bases between. The CDR3 sequence: CASSHGANYGYTF. The CDR3 DNA follows: TGTGCCAGCAGCCACGGGGCTAACTATGGCTACACCTTC.

This clone showed up just once. Its ends do not fully match the called genes, so a read error is possible. J is TRBJ1-3 and V is TRBV7-9; D call uncertain. Germline V gene lookup returns CDR1 SEHNR and CDR2 FQNEAQ (reference sequence). This CDR3 has 12 residues. The CDR3 region is CSSRTSGNTIYF. CDR3 nucleotide sequence: TGTTCCAGCAGGACTTCTGGAAACACCATATATTTT.

The rearrangement uses TRBV7-6 and TRBJ1-1; possible D gene TRBD1, 6 bases. In germline, CDR1 is SGHVS, CDR2 FNYEAQ. Deletions cut 1 base from V and 5 bases from J, with 8 bases between. The length of the CDR3 is 13 residues. CDR3 nucleotide sequence: TGTGCCAGCAGCTTAGGGCAGGGGACTGAAGCTTTCTTT. It specifies CASSLGQGTEAFF.

The rearrangement links TRBV19 to TRBJ2-3; perhaps TRBD1 as D (5 bases). The CDR3 is made up of 16 amino acids. CDR1 is LNHDA and CDR2 is SQIVND in the germline V gene (reference sequence). The ends were cut back, 3 bases at V and 7 bases at J, with 20 bases in the middle. The CDR3 is CASSIRWGHTKYTQYF. CDR3 sequence (DNA): TGTGCCAGTAGTATCCGCTGGGGCCACACAAAATATACGCAGTATTTT.

This sequence joins TRBV20-1 and TRBJ1-1, with D perhaps TRBD1 (6 bases). The germline V gene encodes CDR1 DFQATT and CDR2 SNEGSKA (reference sequence). With 1 base removed from V and 11 bases from J, the gap between germline ends came to 11 bases. The CDR3 extends over 11 amino acids. The CDR3 loop is CSARGTDAAFF. In DNA form, the CDR3 reads TGCAGTGCTAGAGGGACAGACGCGGCTTTCTTT.

The V call is TRBV7-3, the J call TRBJ2-1, with 9 nucleotides matching TRBD2. After removal of 8 bases from V and 6 bases from J, the junction contained 5 bases not matched to a gene. CDR1 is SGHTA, CDR2 FQGTGA, per germline. This CDR3 is built from 13 residues. The CDR3 is CASRGGGSNEQFF. CDR3 bases: TGTGCCAGCCGCGGGGGGGGATCCAATGAGCAGTTCTTC.

The chain employs TRBV7-2 and TRBJ1-6; D not resolved. The CDR3 has 12 amino acids. V lost 3 bases and J 7 bases, leaving 4 bases between the germline ends. Germline CDR1 and CDR2: SGHTA and FQGNSA. The chain's CDR3 is CASSLSNSPLHF. CDR3 nucleotides: TGTGCCAGCAGCTTGTCGAATTCACCCCTCCACTTT.

The V gene is TRBV4-1, the J gene TRBJ1-2; 10 bases agree with TRBD1. The trim removed 2 bases at V and 3 bases at J, leaving 6 bases unmatched. The CDR3 consists of 16 residues. Germline CDR1 reads MGHRA; CDR2 reads YSYEKL. CDR3: CASSQWTGGKDYGYTF. CDR3 bases: TGCGCCAGCAGCCAATGGACAGGGGGTAAAGACTATGGCTACACCTTC.

The chain links TRBV7-2 to TRBJ2-7; perhaps TRBD1 as D (6 bases). Germline V gene lookup returns CDR1 SGHTA and CDR2 FQGNSA. Deletions cut 3 bases from V and 5 bases from J, with 11 bases between. This CDR3 has 13 amino acids. The CDR3 region has the DNA TGTGCCAGCAGCTTGACCCCAGGGGACGAGCAGTACTTC. Translation gives CASSLTPGDEQYF.

The chain recombines TRBV5-6 with TRBJ1-1; maybe TRBD1 (5 bases). The germline gives CDR1 SGHDT, CDR2 YYEEEE. The CDR3 is 14 amino acids. The ends were cut back, 4 bases at V and 0 bases at J, with 10 bases in the middle. The CDR3 region has the DNA TGTGCCAGCAGCCCGAGACAGATGAACACTGAAGCTTTCTTT. Encoded protein: CASSPRQMNTEAFF.

This sequence joins TRBV5-6 and TRBJ1-4; possibly TRBD1 for D (6 bases). Germline CDR1 and CDR2: SGHDT and YYEEEE. The CDR3 loop spans 15 amino acids. Trimming cost V 2 bases and J 10 bases, with 18 bases left between them. CDR3 DNA: TGTGCCAGCAGCTTCGTGGCCTTGGGAGGGGGAAAACTGTTTTTT. It specifies CASSFVALGGGKLFF.

V is TRBV11-2 and J is TRBJ2-1, with TRBD2 matching 13 bases. V lost 5 bases and J lost 16; bases outside the gene matches: 14. Germline values: CDR1 SGHAT, CDR2 FQNNGV. The CDR3 is 15 residues long. The CDR3 spells CASSRGLAGNDGVFF. The CDR3 region has the DNA TGTGCCAGCAGCCGGGGACTAGCGGGAAACGATGGGGTTTTCTTC.

This clone was counted only a few times. V and J are TRBV2 and TRBJ2-1; 7 nucleotides agree with TRBD2. Germline V gives CDR1 SNHLY, CDR2 FYNNEI. After removal of 7 bases from V and 0 bases from J, the junction contained 3 bases not matched to a gene. The CDR3 is 14 amino acids. CDR3 nucleotide sequence: TGTGCCAGCACGGGAGGAAGCTCCTACAATGAGCAGTTCTTC. Translated, it gives CASTGGSSYNEQFF. Filled out from reference TRBV2 and TRBJ2-1, the complete variable domain reads EPEVTQTPSHQVTQMGQEVILRCVPISNHLYFYWYRQILGQKVEFLVSFYNNEISEKSEIFDDQFSVERPDGSNFTLKIRSTKLEDSAMYFCASTGGSSYNEQFFGPGTRLTVL.

The chain uses TRBV9 and TRBJ2-7; 9 nucleotides line up with TRBD2. J gave up 6 bases and V 0 bases, and 7 bases lay outside the gene matches. Germline V CDR1 and CDR2: SGDLS, YYNGEE. The CDR3 covers 15 residues. The CDR3 nucleotides are TGTGCCAGCAGCGTAGTCCCAGCGGGAGGTTCCGAGCAGTACTTC. It codes for CASSVVPAGGSEQYF.

The chain carries TRBV7-2 and TRBJ2-3; D possibly corresponds to TRBD2 (6 bases). The CDR3 runs to 14 residues. The germline CDR1 and CDR2 sequences are SGHTA and FQGNSA. V was clipped by 3 bases and J by 2 bases, with 9 bases between them. CDR3 in amino acids: CASSLGGTTDTQYF. CDR3 sequence (DNA): TGTGCCAGCAGCTTGGGCGGGACCACAGATACGCAGTATTTT.